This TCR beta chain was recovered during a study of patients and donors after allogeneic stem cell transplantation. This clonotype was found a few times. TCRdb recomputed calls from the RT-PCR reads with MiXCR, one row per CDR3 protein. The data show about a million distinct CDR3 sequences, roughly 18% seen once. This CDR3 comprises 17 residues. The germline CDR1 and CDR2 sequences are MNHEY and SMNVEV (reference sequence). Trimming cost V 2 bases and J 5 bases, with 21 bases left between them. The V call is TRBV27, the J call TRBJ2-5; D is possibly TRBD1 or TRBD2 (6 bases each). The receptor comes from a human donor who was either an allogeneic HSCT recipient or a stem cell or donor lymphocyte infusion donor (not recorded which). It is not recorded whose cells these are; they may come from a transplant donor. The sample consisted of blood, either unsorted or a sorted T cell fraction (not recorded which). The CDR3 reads CASSLGNGGSGPETQYF. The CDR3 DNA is TGTGCCAGCAGTTTAGGGAACGGGGGCAGTGGGCCGGAGACCCAGTACTTC.